The entry that follows covers one T cell receptor (beta chain) sequence. Germline values: CDR1 SNHLY, CDR2 FYNNEI. Trimming at V came to 6 bases and at J to 5 bases, leaving 11 bases not matched to a gene. CDR3 length equals 16 residues. The data were taken from a study of blood T cell repertoires in COVID-19. In the study overall: The United States, Italy and Spain provided the acute and convalescent COVID-19 samples. In each case, the material was cDNA or gDNA derived from T cells, B-cell-depleted T cells, or PBMCs.

Under the authors' procedure: For nucleated cells, counts were estimated from reference gene primer amplification. Produced via immunoSEQ multiplex PCR; TCRdb's table is partial and in-frame only. That table furnishes V, J and clone size, whereas the DNA furnished D and trimming. The sample has about 170,000 clones; 70% to 90% are singletons. Enrolment of Seattle patients took place during active infection, and they were followed longitudinally. V gene TRBV2 combines with J gene TRBJ2-1; TRBD2 agrees at 9 bases. The receptor was derived from a woman older than 75 with COVID-19, enrolled during active disease. The sequenced material came from peripheral blood. CDR3 bases: TGTGCCAGCAGCGCCCAGGGAGCGGGAGGTAACAATGAGCAGTTCTTC. As protein: CASSAQGAGGNNEQFF.